This T cell receptor (beta chain) was identified in a study of T cell changes during pregnancy in multiple sclerosis. Some clones are missing from TCRdb's copy, which holds only in-frame ones; the method was immunoSEQ multiplex PCR. Among roughly 52,000 clones listed, about 92% were seen once. This CDR3 is built from 14 residues. Trimming removed 6 bases from V and 1 base from J, with 10 bases in between. Germline CDR1 SNHLY, CDR2 FYNNEI. The receptor was derived from a female donor with multiple sclerosis, enrolled in a pregnancy study. The V and J genes are TRBV2 and TRBJ1-5; D may be TRBD1 (5 bases). The specimen comprised CD4+ T cells from peripheral blood mononuclear cells, sampled in the third trimester of pregnancy. The CDR3 bases are TGTGCCAGCAGAGTGGGGCCAAGCAATCAGCCCCAGCATTTT. Amino acid sequence: CASRVGPSNQPQHF.